The 8 T cell receptor beta chains below come from one sample, sequenced in a study of T cell responses to AZD1222 COVID-19 vaccine. Only in-frame clones appear in the TCRdb table, and some are missing; sequencing was by immunoSEQ multiplex PCR. Among under 130,000 clones listed, about 90% were seen once. The sequencing used peripheral blood, collected on day 0 of AZD1222 vaccination. All receptors come from an adult in good health.

This CDR3 reads CASSSQGWETQYF. The CDR3 nucleotides read TGTGCCAGCAGCTCACAGGGGTGGGAGACCCAGTACTTC. The V gene is TRBV7-2, the J gene TRBJ2-5, with 7 bases matching TRBD1. CDR1 and CDR2 (germline): SGHTA, FQGNSA. The CDR3 is made up of 13 amino acids. V was pared by 4 bases and J by 5 bases, with 4 bases of the junction left unmatched.

The chain carries TRBV19 and TRBJ2-7; 12 bases are shared with TRBD2. The CDR3 runs to 18 residues. Trimming took 2 bases from V and 1 from J; bases not matched to a gene: 9. The germline V gene encodes CDR1 LNHDA and CDR2 SQIVND (reference sequence). This CDR3 reads CASSITASGGAISYEQYF. The CDR3 bases are TGTGCCAGTAGTATAACGGCTAGCGGGGGGGCCATATCCTACGAGCAGTACTTC.

The V gene is TRBV3-1 (or the pseudogene TRBV3-2), the J gene TRBJ2-1; D not certain. CDR1 LGHDT and CDR2 YNNKEL come from the germline V gene (reference sequence). V was shortened by 0 bases and J by 0 bases, with 6 bases between the two germline ends. The CDR3 contains 15 residues. CDR3 sequence (DNA): TGTGCCAGCAGCCAAGACTCTAGCTCCTACAATGAGCAGTTCTTC. Translation gives CASSQDSSSYNEQFF.

In its sample, this clone was seen once. This chain joins TRBV15 and TRBJ1-2, with D uncertain. V dropped 0 bases and J dropped 8 bases, with 7 bases sitting between them. The CDR3 is 12 residues long. The germline V gene encodes CDR1 LNHNV and CDR2 YYDKDF (reference sequence). The CDR3 DNA is TGTGCCACCAGCAGAGATAAGGGAGGCTACACCTTC. This codes for CATSRDKGGYTF.

V is TRBV30 and J is TRBJ2-1, with 11 bases that match TRBD1. Germline CDR1 reads GTSNPN; CDR2 reads SVGIG (reference sequence). Germline trimming cut 3 bases from V and 3 bases from J; bases unmatched to any gene: 4. The CDR3 spans 15 residues. The CDR3 bases are TGTGCCTGGAGCCCGGGACAGGGGGGCTACAATGAGCAGTTCTTC. Translating gives CAWSPGQGGYNEQFF.

This clone was seen only once. The rearrangement links TRBV27 to TRBJ2-7; maybe TRBD1 (5 bases). This CDR3 region has 13 residues. V dropped 7 bases and J dropped 3 bases, with 13 bases sitting between them. CDR1 is MNHEY and CDR2 is SMNVEV in the germline V gene (reference sequence). The CDR3, as DNA: TGTGCCAGCACCAAAGGGGCAAACTACGAGCAGTACTTC. It encodes CASTKGANYEQYF.

The chain recombines TRBV11-3 with TRBJ2-1, with 9 bases that match TRBD2. Germline CDR1 is SGHNT and CDR2 is YENEEA. V shed 3 bases and J 7 bases; nucleotides not matched to a gene: 4. The CDR3 sequence is 14 residues long. CDR3 protein: CASSLSSGVNEQFF. The CDR3 DNA follows: TGTGCCAGCAGCTTGTCTAGCGGGGTTAATGAGCAGTTCTTC.

As DNA, the CDR3 is TGTGCCTGGAGCGCGCGTGGGGGCATGAACACTGAAGCTTTCTTT. Its protein product is CAWSARGGMNTEAFF. The chain employs TRBV30 and TRBJ1-1, with a weak D call TRBD1 (6 bases). In germline, CDR1 is GTSNPN, CDR2 SVGIG (reference sequence). This CDR3 contains 15 residues. Trimming took 3 bases from V and 0 from J, leaving 14 bases between them. The full variable domain, with the rest looked up from reference TRBV30 and TRBJ1-1, is SQTIHQWPATLVQPVGSPLSLECTVEGTSNPNLYWYRQAAGRGLQLLFYSVGIGQISSEVPQNLSASRPQDRQFILSSKKLLLSDSGFYLCAWSARGGMNTEAFFGQGTRLTVV.